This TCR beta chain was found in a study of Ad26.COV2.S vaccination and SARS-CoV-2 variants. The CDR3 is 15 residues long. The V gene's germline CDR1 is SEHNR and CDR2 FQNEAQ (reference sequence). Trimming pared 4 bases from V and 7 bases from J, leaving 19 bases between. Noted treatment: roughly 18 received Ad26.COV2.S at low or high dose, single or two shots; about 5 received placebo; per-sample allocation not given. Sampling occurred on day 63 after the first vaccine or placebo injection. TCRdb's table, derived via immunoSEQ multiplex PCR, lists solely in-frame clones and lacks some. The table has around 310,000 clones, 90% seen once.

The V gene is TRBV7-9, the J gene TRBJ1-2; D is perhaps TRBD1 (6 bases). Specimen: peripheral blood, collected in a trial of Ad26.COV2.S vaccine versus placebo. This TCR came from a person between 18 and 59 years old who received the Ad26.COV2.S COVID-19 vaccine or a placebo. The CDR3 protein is CASSSWDTTGSGYTF. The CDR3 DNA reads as TGTGCCAGCAGCTCGTGGGACACCACAGGTTCTGGCTACACCTTC. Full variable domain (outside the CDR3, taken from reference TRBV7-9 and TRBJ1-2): DTGVSQNPRHKITKRGQNVTFRCDPISEHNRLYWYRQTLGQGPEFLTYFQNEAQLEKSRLLSDRFSAERPKGSFSTLEIQRTEQGDSAMYLCASSSWDTTGSGYTFGSGTRLTVV.